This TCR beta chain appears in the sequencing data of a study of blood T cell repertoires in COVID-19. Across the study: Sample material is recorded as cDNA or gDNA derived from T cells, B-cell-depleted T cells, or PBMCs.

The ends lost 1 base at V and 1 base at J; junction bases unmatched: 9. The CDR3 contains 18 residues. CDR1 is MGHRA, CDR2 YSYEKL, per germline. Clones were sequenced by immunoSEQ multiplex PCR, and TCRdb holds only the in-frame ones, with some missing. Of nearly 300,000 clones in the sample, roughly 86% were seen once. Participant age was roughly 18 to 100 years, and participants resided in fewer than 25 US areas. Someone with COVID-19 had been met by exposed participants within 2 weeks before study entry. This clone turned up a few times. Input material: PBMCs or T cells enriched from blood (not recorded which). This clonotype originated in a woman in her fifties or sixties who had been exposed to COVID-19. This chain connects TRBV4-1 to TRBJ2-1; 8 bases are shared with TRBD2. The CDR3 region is CASSQVTTGGNSYNEQFF. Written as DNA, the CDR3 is TGCGCCAGCAGCCAAGTAACTACGGGGGGGAATTCCTACAATGAGCAGTTCTTC.